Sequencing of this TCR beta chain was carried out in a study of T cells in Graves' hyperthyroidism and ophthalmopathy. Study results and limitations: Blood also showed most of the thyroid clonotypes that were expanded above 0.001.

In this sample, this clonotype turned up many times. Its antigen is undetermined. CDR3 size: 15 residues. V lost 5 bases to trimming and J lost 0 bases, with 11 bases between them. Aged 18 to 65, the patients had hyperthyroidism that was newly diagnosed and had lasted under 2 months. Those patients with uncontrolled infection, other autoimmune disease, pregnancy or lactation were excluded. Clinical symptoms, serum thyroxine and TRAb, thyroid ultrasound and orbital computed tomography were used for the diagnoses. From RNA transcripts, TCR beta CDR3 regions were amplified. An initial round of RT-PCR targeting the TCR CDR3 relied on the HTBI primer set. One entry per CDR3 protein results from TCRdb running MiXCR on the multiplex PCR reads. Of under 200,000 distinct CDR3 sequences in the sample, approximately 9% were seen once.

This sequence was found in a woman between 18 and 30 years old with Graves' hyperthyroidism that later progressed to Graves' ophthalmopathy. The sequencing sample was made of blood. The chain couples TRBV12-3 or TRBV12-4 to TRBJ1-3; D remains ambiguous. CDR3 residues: CASSTDAYSGNTIYF. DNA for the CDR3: TGTGCCAGCAGTACCGACGCGTACTCTGGAAACACCATATATTTT.